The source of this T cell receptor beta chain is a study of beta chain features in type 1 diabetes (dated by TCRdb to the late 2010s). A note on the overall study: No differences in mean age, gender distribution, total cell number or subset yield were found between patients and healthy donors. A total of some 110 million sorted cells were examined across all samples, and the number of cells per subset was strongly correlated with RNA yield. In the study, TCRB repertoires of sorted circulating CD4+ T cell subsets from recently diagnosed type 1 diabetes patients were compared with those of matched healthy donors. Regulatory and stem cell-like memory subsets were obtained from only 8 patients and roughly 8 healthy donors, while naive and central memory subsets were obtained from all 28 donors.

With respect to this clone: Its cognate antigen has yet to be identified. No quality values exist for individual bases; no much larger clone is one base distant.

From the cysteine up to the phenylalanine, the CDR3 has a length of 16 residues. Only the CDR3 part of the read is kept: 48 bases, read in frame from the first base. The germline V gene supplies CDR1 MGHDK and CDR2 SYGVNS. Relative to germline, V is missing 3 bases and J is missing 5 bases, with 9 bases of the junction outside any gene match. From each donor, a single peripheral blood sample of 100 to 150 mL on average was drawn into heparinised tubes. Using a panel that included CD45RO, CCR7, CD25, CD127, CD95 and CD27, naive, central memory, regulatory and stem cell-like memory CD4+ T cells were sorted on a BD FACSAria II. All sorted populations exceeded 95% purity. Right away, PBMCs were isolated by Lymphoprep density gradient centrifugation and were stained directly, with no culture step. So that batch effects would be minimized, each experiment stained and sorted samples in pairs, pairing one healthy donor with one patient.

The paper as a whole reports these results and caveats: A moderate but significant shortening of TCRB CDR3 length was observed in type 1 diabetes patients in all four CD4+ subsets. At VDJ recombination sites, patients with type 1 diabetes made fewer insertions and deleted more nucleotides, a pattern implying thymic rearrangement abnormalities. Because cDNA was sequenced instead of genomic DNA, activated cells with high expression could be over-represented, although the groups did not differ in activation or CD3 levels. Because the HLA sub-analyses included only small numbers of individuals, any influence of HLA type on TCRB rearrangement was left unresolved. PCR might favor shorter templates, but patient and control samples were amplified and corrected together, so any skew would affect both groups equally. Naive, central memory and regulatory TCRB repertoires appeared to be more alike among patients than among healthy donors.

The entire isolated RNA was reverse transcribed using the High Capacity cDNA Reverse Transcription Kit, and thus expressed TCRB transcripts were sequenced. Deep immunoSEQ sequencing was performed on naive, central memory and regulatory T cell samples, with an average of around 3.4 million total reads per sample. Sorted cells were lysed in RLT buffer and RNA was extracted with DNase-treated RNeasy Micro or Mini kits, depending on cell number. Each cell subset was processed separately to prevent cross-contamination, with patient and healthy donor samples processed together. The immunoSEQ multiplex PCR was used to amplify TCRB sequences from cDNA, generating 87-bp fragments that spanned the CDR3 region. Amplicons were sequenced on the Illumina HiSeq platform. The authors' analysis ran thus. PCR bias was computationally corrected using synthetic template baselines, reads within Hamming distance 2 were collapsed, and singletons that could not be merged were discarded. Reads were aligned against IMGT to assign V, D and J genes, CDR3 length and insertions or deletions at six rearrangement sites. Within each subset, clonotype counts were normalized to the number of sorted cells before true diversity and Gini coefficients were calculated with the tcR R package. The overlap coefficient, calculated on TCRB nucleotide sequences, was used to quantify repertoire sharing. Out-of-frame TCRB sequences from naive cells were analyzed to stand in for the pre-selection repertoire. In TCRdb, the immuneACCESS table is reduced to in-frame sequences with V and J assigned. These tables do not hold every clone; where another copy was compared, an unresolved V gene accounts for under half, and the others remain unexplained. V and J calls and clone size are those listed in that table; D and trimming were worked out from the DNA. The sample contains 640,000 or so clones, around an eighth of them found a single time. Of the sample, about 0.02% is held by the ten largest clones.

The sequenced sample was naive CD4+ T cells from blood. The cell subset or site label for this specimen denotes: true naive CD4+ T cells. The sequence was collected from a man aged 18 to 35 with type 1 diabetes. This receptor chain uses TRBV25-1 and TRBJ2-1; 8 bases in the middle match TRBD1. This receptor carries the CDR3 CASSESPGTGNNEQFF. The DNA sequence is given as TGTGCCAGCAGTGAGTCCCCCGGGACAGGCAACAATGAGCAGTTCTTC.